The 24 T cell receptor beta chains in this list originate from one sample, sequenced in a study of T cell responses to AZD1222 COVID-19 vaccine. Clones were sequenced by immunoSEQ multiplex PCR, and TCRdb holds only the in-frame ones, with some missing. The profile shows approximately 88,000 clones, roughly 89% of them singletons. Specimen: peripheral blood, collected 28 days after the second AZD1222 dose. Receptor source: an adult who received the AZD1222 COVID-19 vaccine.

This clone was seen just once. The chain is built from TRBV5-1 and TRBJ1-3; D is undetermined. CDR1 is SGHRS, CDR2 YFSETQ, per germline. The V end lost 1 base, the J end lost 0 bases, and 8 bases lay between the germline ends. The CDR3 runs 15 residues. The chain's CDR3 is CASSLMGSSGNTIYF. CDR3 bases: TGCGCCAGCAGCTTGATGGGGTCCTCTGGAAACACCATATATTTT.

The V and J genes are TRBV2 and TRBJ1-5; 10 nucleotides match TRBD1. Trimming at V came to 4 bases and at J to 5 bases, leaving 2 bases not matched to a gene. This CDR3 has 14 residues. CDR1 and CDR2 from the germline V gene are SNHLY and FYNNEI. The CDR3 bases are TGTGCCAGCAGTGGGACAGGGGGGCATCAGCCCCAGCATTTT. Its translation: CASSGTGGHQPQHF.

This chain uses TRBV6-5 with TRBJ1-3; 7 bases match TRBD1. The J segment lost 4 bases and the V segment lost 6 bases, leaving 6 bases of the junction unmatched. The CDR3 is made up of 14 amino acids. Germline CDR1 reads MNHEY; CDR2 reads SVGAGI. DNA for the CDR3: TGTGCCAGCAGCGCCGGGACAGTGGGAAACACCATATATTTT. The encoded protein is CASSAGTVGNTIYF.

The rearrangement joins TRBV2 to TRBJ1-1; 10 bases are a match to TRBD1. The CDR3 is 14 residues long. The junction had 3 bases not matched to a gene; V was cut back by 6 bases and J by 2 bases. Germline assignment: CDR1 SNHLY and CDR2 FYNNEI. The CDR3 DNA follows: TGTGCCAGCAGCCTGACAGGGGGCAACACTGAAGCTTTCTTT. Protein product: CASSLTGGNTEAFF.

The J gene is TRBJ1-6, the V gene TRBV3-1 (or the pseudogene TRBV3-2); D call uncertain. This CDR3 comprises 13 residues. Germline V CDR1 and CDR2: LGHDT, YNNKEL (reference sequence). V was shortened by 0 bases and J by 10 bases, with 7 bases between the two germline ends. CDR3 nucleotide sequence: TGTGCCAGCAGCCAAGATCTGCGATCACCCCTCCACTTT. It translates to CASSQDLRSPLHF.

The V call is TRBV5-8, the J call TRBJ2-7; D might be TRBD2 (6 bases). The CDR3 loop spans 15 amino acids. Germline V gene data show CDR1 as SGHTS and CDR2 as YDEGEE. V was shortened by 0 bases and J by 4 bases, with 14 bases between the two germline ends. The chain's CDR3 is CASSLVPGGEYEQYF. DNA for the CDR3: TGTGCCAGCAGCTTGGTCCCCGGAGGGGAGTACGAGCAGTACTTC.

The rearrangement joins TRBV18 to TRBJ2-7, with a weak D call TRBD2 (5 bases). This CDR3 has 12 residues. Germline CDR1 reads KGHSH; CDR2 reads LQKENI. Trimming left V 2 bases short and J 3 bases short, with 5 bases between. The CDR3 coding sequence is TGTGCCAGCTCACCAGACTACTACGAGCAGTACTTC. It is translated as CASSPDYYEQYF.

This chain links TRBV2 with TRBJ1-5; 9 bases are a match to TRBD1. Per the germline V gene, CDR1 is SNHLY and CDR2 is FYNNEI. Trimming cost V 7 bases and J 4 bases; bases outside gene matches: 5. The CDR3 length is 14 residues. The CDR3 loop is CASTLGQGNQPQHF. Written as DNA, the CDR3 is TGTGCCAGCACCCTGGGACAGGGTAATCAGCCCCAGCATTTT.

The genes are TRBV4-1 and TRBJ1-4; the D gene is possibly TRBD1 (6 bases). Germline CDR1 reads MGHRA; CDR2 reads YSYEKL. Trimming pared 0 bases from V and 8 bases from J, leaving 13 bases between. The CDR3 has 15 residues. The CDR3 coding sequence is TGCGCCAGCAGCCAAGAGGAAAGGGGGGAGGAAAAACTGTTTTTT. This codes for CASSQEERGEEKLFF.

The CDR3 DNA is TGCGCCAGCAGCTTGGAAAGGGAGAGGACCTATAATTCACCCCTCCACTTT. This sequence encodes CASSLERERTYNSPLHF. The chain carries TRBV5-1 and TRBJ1-6; no firm D call. Trimming removed 0 bases at V and 2 bases at J, with 12 bases between. The CDR3 extends over 17 amino acids. Germline V lookup: CDR1 SGHRS, CDR2 YFSETQ.

The chain has TRBV19 and TRBJ1-2; TRBD1 agrees at 7 bases. The V gene's germline CDR1 is LNHDA and CDR2 SQIVND (reference sequence). The CDR3 consists of 14 residues. V lost 5 bases, J lost 7 bases, and 10 bases stayed unmatched. The CDR3: CASSARQGGSGYTF. DNA for the CDR3: TGTGCCAGTAGTGCCCGACAGGGAGGGTCTGGCTACACCTTC.

The chain has TRBV6-2 or TRBV6-3 and TRBJ1-1; D call uncertain. The germline V gene encodes CDR1 MNHEY and CDR2 SVGEGT. The CDR3 is 12 residues long. The V end was cut by 4 bases, the J end by 10 bases, with 13 bases between. This chain's CDR3 is CASSSPVTRAFF. In nucleotides, the CDR3 is TGTGCCAGCAGTTCCCCGGTCACCCGAGCTTTCTTT.

The chain recombines TRBV19 with TRBJ1-2, with a weak D call TRBD1 (5 bases). Germline CDR1 reads LNHDA; CDR2 reads SQIVND (reference sequence). There are 11 residues in the CDR3. Deletions cut 6 bases from V and 8 bases from J, with 10 bases between. CDR3 protein: CASRTGGGYTF. The CDR3, as DNA: TGTGCCAGTAGGACGGGGGGAGGCTACACCTTC.

This clone appeared a few times. The chain combines TRBV4-1 with TRBJ1-4; D gene unclear. The germline CDR1 and CDR2 sequences are MGHRA and YSYEKL. With 4 bases removed from V and 0 bases from J, the gap between germline ends came to 9 bases. The CDR3 has 15 amino acids. As DNA, the CDR3 is TGCGCCAGCAGCCCCACACCGGCAACTAATGAAAAACTGTTTTTT. Encoded protein: CASSPTPATNEKLFF.

V usage is TRBV7-8 and J usage is TRBJ1-4; the D gene is possibly TRBD1 (6 bases). The V end was cut by 2 bases, the J end by 7 bases, with 14 bases between. This CDR3 spans 15 amino acids. Germline CDR1 SGHVS, CDR2 FQNEAQ. The CDR3 sequence: CASSLLAGDAEKLFF. The CDR3 DNA reads as TGTGCCAGCAGCTTATTAGCAGGGGATGCTGAAAAACTGTTTTTT. Drawing the rest from reference TRBV7-8 and TRBJ1-4, the complete variable domain is GAGVSQSPRYKVAKRGQDVALRCDPISGHVSLFWYQQALGQGPEFLTYFQNEAQLDKSGLPSDRFFAERPEGSVSTLKIQRTQQEDSAVYLCASSLLAGDAEKLFFGSGTQLSVL.

V gene TRBV18 combines with J gene TRBJ1-4; D possibly corresponds to TRBD1 (5 bases). Looked up from germline, CDR1 is KGHSH and CDR2 is LQKENI. V was pared by 3 bases and J by 5 bases, with 19 bases between. The CDR3 has 17 residues. CDR3 residues: CASSPLPGEIPNEKLFF. CDR3 nucleotide sequence: TGTGCCAGCTCACCCCTCCCGGGGGAGATACCAAATGAAAAACTGTTTTTT.

The J gene is TRBJ2-1, the V gene TRBV5-1; 7 positions match TRBD2. With V trimmed by 4 bases and J by 6 bases, 13 bases remained unmatched. Germline lookup yields CDR1 SGHRS and CDR2 YFSETQ. This CDR3 comprises 16 residues. In nucleotides, the CDR3 is TGCGCCAGCAGCCTCGGTTGGGGGGGACGATTCAATGAGCAGTTCTTC. Translating gives CASSLGWGGRFNEQFF.

The chain is built from TRBV29-1 and TRBJ2-2; a possible D gene is TRBD2 (6 bases). Trimming removed 7 bases from V and 1 base from J, with 7 bases in between. Germline assignment: CDR1 SQVTM and CDR2 ANQGSEA. The CDR3 runs 12 residues. The CDR3 DNA reads TGCAGCGCGCGGGAGAACACCGGGGAGCTGTTTTTT. This translates into CSARENTGELFF.

The genes are TRBV6-5 and TRBJ2-7, with D possibly being TRBD1 (5 bases). Trimming stripped 6 bases from V and 0 bases from J, with 12 bases between. Per the germline V gene, CDR1 is MNHEY and CDR2 is SVGAGI. This CDR3 has 14 amino acids. CDR3 bases: TGTGCCAGCAGGACAGTCCTCCTCTCCTACGAGCAGTACTTC. Translation gives CASRTVLLSYEQYF.

CDR3 nucleotides: TGTGCCAGCAGCTTATATGGACAGGGGGCTAGGAATGAGCAGTTCTTC. Its translation is CASSLYGQGARNEQFF. The rearrangement links TRBV7-9 to TRBJ2-1; TRBD1 agrees at 11 bases. The junction had 7 bases not matched to a gene; V was cut back by 2 bases and J by 7 bases. Germline values: CDR1 SEHNR, CDR2 FQNEAQ (reference sequence). The CDR3 is 16 amino acids.

In regard to this clone: One junction end disagrees with the germline gene, perhaps due to a read error. V gene TRBV18 combines with J gene TRBJ1-2; weak D call: TRBD1 (6 bases). Per germline, CDR1 KGHSH and CDR2 LQKENI. The CDR3 covers 15 residues. This chain's CDR3 is CASSSPTGRKDGYTF. The CDR3 nucleotides are TGTGCCAGCTCATCACCGACAGGACGTAAGGATGGCTACACCTTC.

This chain joins TRBV12-5 and TRBJ1-1, with unresolved D. CDR1 is LGHNT, CDR2 FRNRAP, per germline. The CDR3 runs 13 residues. The V and J ends lost 1 base and 3 bases respectively, with 6 bases between them. CDR3 amino acids: CASGLGLHTEAFF. CDR3 sequence (DNA): TGTGCTAGTGGTTTGGGGCTTCACACTGAAGCTTTCTTT.

The chain joins TRBV7-8 to TRBJ1-6, with unresolved D. Per the germline V gene, CDR1 is SGHVS and CDR2 is FQNEAQ. The CDR3 is 15 residues long. V was shortened by 6 bases and J by 7 bases, with 16 bases between the two germline ends. The CDR3 reads CASSLIRAGNSPLHF. The CDR3 bases are TGTGCCAGCAGTTTGATTAGGGCTGGCAATTCACCCCTCCACTTT.

V gene TRBV29-1 combines with J gene TRBJ1-2; the match to TRBD1 covers 9 bases. Germline CDR1 reads SQVTM; CDR2 reads ANQGSEA. The CDR3 loop spans 13 amino acids. V shed 4 bases and J 4 bases; nucleotides not matched to a gene: 4. CDR3 amino acids: CSVGGGQGYGYTF. The CDR3 DNA reads TGCAGCGTTGGGGGGGGACAGGGCTATGGCTACACCTTC. Using reference TRBV29-1 and TRBJ1-2 for the parts outside the CDR3, the full variable domain is SAVISQKPSRDICQRGTSLTIQCQVDSQVTMMFWYRQQPGQSLTLIATANQGSEATYESGFVIDKFPISRPNLTFSTLTVSNMSPEDSSIYLCSVGGGQGYGYTFGSGTRLTVV.